The clone carrying this T cell receptor beta chain was counted a single time. Its antigen remains unidentified. Everyone who donated was a healthy bone marrow donor. The PCR was carried out with 60 Vbeta primers and 13 Jbeta primers. Original handling: Roughly 80 million unique TCR beta chains, 9 million to 12 million shared, were counted in a later analysis. Data came from immunoSEQ multiplex PCR; TCRdb stores just in-frame clones and leaves some out. Clone size and the V and J calls come from that table; the DNA yielded D and trimming. Of under 200,000 clones listed, about four fifths are singletons. This record comes from a study of cytomegalovirus exposure and HLA in healthy donors. Whole-study context: Roughly 180 million T cells yielded fewer than 120 million unique TCR beta sequences in earlier analysis. Study-wide findings and caveats: In a later analysis, the majority of CMV-associated beta chains seemingly showed HLA restriction.

The V segment lost 0 bases and the J segment 3 bases; nucleotides outside the gene matches: 3. Looked up from germline, CDR1 is SGHVS and CDR2 is FNYEAQ. There are 16 residues in the CDR3. Source material: PBMCs. The rearrangement uses TRBV7-6 and TRBJ2-3, with 10 bases lining up with TRBD1. This clonotype was sampled from a woman in her twenties or thirties in good health and CMV-seropositive. The CDR3, as DNA: TGTGCCAGCAGCTTAGCTTGGGGACAGGGGACAGATACGCAGTATTTT. It yields the protein CASSLAWGQGTDTQYF.